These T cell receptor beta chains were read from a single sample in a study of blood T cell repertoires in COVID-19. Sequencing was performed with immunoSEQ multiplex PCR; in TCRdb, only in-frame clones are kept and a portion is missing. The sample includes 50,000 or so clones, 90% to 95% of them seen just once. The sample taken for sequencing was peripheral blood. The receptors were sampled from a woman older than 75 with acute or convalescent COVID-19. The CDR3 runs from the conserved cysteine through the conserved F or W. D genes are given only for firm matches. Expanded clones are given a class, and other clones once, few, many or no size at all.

CDR3aa: CASSFQGGTEAFF
CDR3nt: TGTGCCAGCAGCTTCCAGGGCGGCACTGAAGCTTTCTTT
abundance: .
j_gene: TRBJ1-1
v_gene: TRBV11-3
d_gene: .

CDR3aa: CAWIGGASGAGEQFF
CDR3nt: TGTGCCTGGATTGGGGGGGCTAGCGGGGCCGGTGAGCAGTTCTTC
abundance: .
j_gene: TRBJ2-1
v_gene: TRBV30
d_gene: TRBD2

CDR3aa: CASSPGQIYGYTF
CDR3nt: TGCGCCAGCAGCCCGGGACAGATCTATGGCTACACCTTC
abundance: .
j_gene: TRBJ1-2
v_gene: TRBV5-1
d_gene: TRBD1

CDR3aa: CASGSTTGGYGANVLTF
CDR3nt: TGTGCTAGTGGTTCGACGACAGGGGGATATGGGGCCAACGTCCTGACTTTC
abundance: once
j_gene: TRBJ2-6
v_gene: TRBV12-5
d_gene: TRBD1

CDR3aa: CAISPSGMNTEAFF
CDR3nt: TGTGCCATCAGCCCGAGCGGTATGAACACTGAAGCTTTCTTT
abundance: .
j_gene: TRBJ1-1
v_gene: TRBV10-3
d_gene: .

CDR3aa: CACGQGGTDTQYF
CDR3nt: TGTGCCTGCGGACAGGGAGGGACAGATACGCAGTATTTT
abundance: .
j_gene: TRBJ2-3
v_gene: TRBV30
d_gene: .

CDR3aa: CATSRDRGYNEQFF
CDR3nt: TGTGCCACCAGCAGGGACAGGGGGTACAATGAGCAGTTCTTC
abundance: .
j_gene: TRBJ2-1
v_gene: TRBV15
d_gene: TRBD1

CDR3aa: CAWSVDRRKDSNQPQHF
CDR3nt: TGTGCCTGGAGTGTGGACAGGAGGAAGGATAGCAATCAGCCCCAGCATTTT
abundance: .
j_gene: TRBJ1-5
v_gene: TRBV30
d_gene: TRBD1

CDR3aa: CASSPGGSNYGYTF
CDR3nt: TGTGCCAGCAGCCCAGGGGGATCCAACTATGGCTACACCTTC
abundance: .
j_gene: TRBJ1-2
v_gene: TRBV9
d_gene: TRBD1

CDR3aa: CASSLNRATEAFF
CDR3nt: TGCGCCAGCAGCTTAAACAGGGCCACTGAAGCTTTCTTT
abundance: once
j_gene: TRBJ1-1
v_gene: TRBV5-1
d_gene: .

CDR3aa: CASSKTQNTEAFF
CDR3nt: TGTGCCAGCAGTAAAACACAGAACACTGAAGCTTTCTTT
abundance: .
j_gene: TRBJ1-1
v_gene: TRBV12-3/TRBV12-4
d_gene: .

CDR3aa: CASSALLMGGYTF
CDR3nt: TGTGCCAGCAGTGCACTACTTATGGGTGGCTACACCTTC
abundance: .
j_gene: TRBJ1-2
v_gene: TRBV2
d_gene: .

CDR3aa: CASSLYLVDTQYF
CDR3nt: TGTGCCAGCAGCTTATACTTAGTGGATACGCAGTATTTT
abundance: .
j_gene: TRBJ2-3
v_gene: TRBV7-2
d_gene: .

CDR3aa: CASSGEGDSYGYTF
CDR3nt: TGTGCCAGCAGTGGGGAAGGGGACTCCTATGGCTACACCTTC
abundance: .
j_gene: TRBJ1-2
v_gene: TRBV7-9
d_gene: .

CDR3aa: CAISESRTGLYEQYF
CDR3nt: TGTGCCATCAGTGAGTCGAGGACAGGACTCTACGAGCAGTACTTC
abundance: .
j_gene: TRBJ2-7
v_gene: TRBV10-3
d_gene: TRBD1

CDR3aa: CASSQDHSGGSSYEQYF
CDR3nt: TGTGCCAGCAGCCAGGACCACAGCGGGGGGAGCTCCTACGAGCAGTACTTC
abundance: .
j_gene: TRBJ2-7
v_gene: TRBV4-2
d_gene: TRBD2

CDR3aa: CSGGITRYEQYF
CDR3nt: TGCAGCGGCGGGATTACCCGGTACGAGCAGTACTTC
abundance: .
j_gene: TRBJ2-7
v_gene: TRBV29-1
d_gene: .

CDR3aa: CASSSDRISENTEAFF
CDR3nt: TGTGCCAGCAGCTCGGACAGGATTTCAGAGAACACTGAAGCTTTCTTT
abundance: .
j_gene: TRBJ1-1
v_gene: TRBV7-2
d_gene: TRBD1

CDR3aa: CASPPFRYNSPLHF
CDR3nt: TGCGCCAGCCCCCCCTTTAGATATAATTCACCCCTCCACTTT
abundance: once
j_gene: TRBJ1-6
v_gene: TRBV23-1
d_gene: .

CDR3aa: CAWSVRGTGELFF
CDR3nt: TGTGCCTGGAGTGTACGGGGGACCGGGGAGCTGTTTTTT
abundance: .
j_gene: TRBJ2-2
v_gene: TRBV30
d_gene: .

CDR3aa: CASSFQGPYGYTF
CDR3nt: TGTGCCAGCAGCTTTCAGGGGCCCTATGGCTACACCTTC
abundance: .
j_gene: TRBJ1-2
v_gene: TRBV11-2
d_gene: .

CDR3aa: CASSPPWTGDYEQYF
CDR3nt: TGTGCCAGCAGCCCCCCGTGGACAGGTGACTACGAGCAGTACTTC
abundance: .
j_gene: TRBJ2-7
v_gene: TRBV7-3
d_gene: TRBD1

CDR3aa: CASSGMFGRGYGYTF
CDR3nt: TGTGCCAGCTCGGGCATGTTCGGCAGGGGCTATGGCTACACCTTC
abundance: .
j_gene: TRBJ1-2
v_gene: TRBV18
d_gene: .

CDR3aa: CASSYQFGTGHATEAQHF
CDR3nt: TGTGCCAGCAGTTACCAATTTGGGACAGGACATGCTACGGAAGCCCAGCATTTT
abundance: .
j_gene: TRBJ1-5
v_gene: TRBV6-2/TRBV6-3
d_gene: TRBD1

CDR3aa: CASSQQLGGGGTDTQYF
CDR3nt: TGTGCCAGCAGCCAACAGCTGGGAGGTGGGGGCACAGATACGCAGTATTTT
abundance: .
j_gene: TRBJ2-3
v_gene: TRBV3-1/TRBV3-2
d_gene: .

CDR3aa: CAWSDGGGSQPQHF
CDR3nt: TGTGCCTGGAGTGACGGGGGAGGGTCTCAGCCCCAGCATTTT
abundance: .
j_gene: TRBJ1-5
v_gene: TRBV30
d_gene: .

CDR3aa: CAWSPTVMSSYNSPLHF
CDR3nt: TGTGCCTGGAGTCCCACAGTCATGAGCTCCTATAATTCACCCCTCCACTTT
abundance: .
j_gene: TRBJ1-6
v_gene: TRBV30
d_gene: .

CDR3aa: CASSPPRGGVGNTEAFF
CDR3nt: TGTGCCAGCTCACCACCGAGGGGGGGTGTGGGGAACACTGAAGCTTTCTTT
abundance: .
j_gene: TRBJ1-1
v_gene: TRBV18
d_gene: .

CDR3aa: CASSQATGYTF
CDR3nt: TGTGCCAGCAGCCAGGCAACGGGCTACACCTTC
abundance: .
j_gene: TRBJ1-2
v_gene: TRBV3-1/TRBV3-2
d_gene: .

CDR3aa: CASSISQASSYEQYF
CDR3nt: TGTGCCAGTAGTATTTCTCAGGCGAGCTCCTACGAGCAGTACTTC
abundance: .
j_gene: TRBJ2-7
v_gene: TRBV19
d_gene: .

CDR3aa: CASSVDRGRETQYF
CDR3nt: TGTGCCAGCAGCGTTGACAGGGGGCGGGAGACCCAGTACTTC
abundance: .
j_gene: TRBJ2-5
v_gene: TRBV5-5
d_gene: TRBD1

CDR3aa: CASRKLAGETQYF
CDR3nt: TGTGCCAGCAGGAAACTAGCGGGCGAGACCCAGTACTTC
abundance: .
j_gene: TRBJ2-5
v_gene: TRBV7-9
d_gene: TRBD2

CDR3aa: CASSLTGGGKNIQYF
CDR3nt: TGCGCCAGCAGCTTAACAGGGGGGGGGAAAAACATTCAGTACTTC
abundance: .
j_gene: TRBJ2-4
v_gene: TRBV4-3
d_gene: .

CDR3aa: CASTYLAGVYCGYEQYF
CDR3nt: TGCGCCAGCACTTATCTAGCGGGAGTGTATTGCGGCTACGAGCAGTACTTC
abundance: .
j_gene: TRBJ2-7
v_gene: TRBV10-1
d_gene: TRBD2

CDR3aa: CASSSIQGNYGYTF
CDR3nt: TGCGCCAGCAGCTCGATACAGGGTAACTATGGCTACACCTTC
abundance: .
j_gene: TRBJ1-2
v_gene: TRBV5-1
d_gene: .

CDR3aa: CASSSRNADEQFF
CDR3nt: TGTGCCAGCAGCTCCAGAAACGCCGATGAGCAGTTCTTC
abundance: .
j_gene: TRBJ2-1
v_gene: TRBV11-3
d_gene: .

CDR3aa: CASSLVRLAGTSYEQYF
CDR3nt: TGTGCCAGCAGCTTAGTGAGGCTAGCGGGTACCTCCTACGAGCAGTACTTC
abundance: .
j_gene: TRBJ2-7
v_gene: TRBV7-9
d_gene: TRBD2

CDR3aa: CASSYSGAGGSYEQYF
CDR3nt: TGTGCCAGCAGTTACTCTGGGGCAGGGGGAAGCTACGAGCAGTACTTC
abundance: .
j_gene: TRBJ2-7
v_gene: TRBV6-5
d_gene: TRBD1

CDR3aa: CASSLRQGWAPLHF
CDR3nt: TGTGCCAGCAGTTTACGGCAGGGTTGGGCACCCCTCCACTTT
abundance: once
j_gene: TRBJ1-6
v_gene: TRBV27
d_gene: .

CDR3aa: CASSPRPPGTGNNEQFF
CDR3nt: TGTGCCAGCAGCCCCCGCCCTCCCGGGACAGGGAACAATGAGCAGTTCTTC
abundance: once
j_gene: TRBJ2-1
v_gene: TRBV7-8
d_gene: TRBD1